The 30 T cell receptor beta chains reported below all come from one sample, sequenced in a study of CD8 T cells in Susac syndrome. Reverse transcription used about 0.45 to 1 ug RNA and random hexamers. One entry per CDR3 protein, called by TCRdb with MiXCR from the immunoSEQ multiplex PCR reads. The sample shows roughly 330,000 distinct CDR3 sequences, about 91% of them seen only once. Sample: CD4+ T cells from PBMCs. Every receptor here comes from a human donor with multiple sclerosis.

The chain's CDR3 is CSGRDRGREQYF. CDR3 sequence (DNA): TGCAGCGGCAGGGACAGGGGAAGGGAGCAGTACTTC. The gene calls are TRBV29-1 and TRBJ2-7, with 10 bases matching TRBD1. CDR1 is SQVTM, CDR2 ANQGSEA, per germline. Trimming took 7 bases from V and 7 from J; bases not matched to a gene: 7. The CDR3 sequence is 12 residues long.

In DNA, the CDR3 is TGCAGCGGAGCCGCTGGGTGGAACACTGAAGCTTTCTTT. It encodes CSGAAGWNTEAFF. This rearrangement joins TRBV29-1 to TRBJ1-1, with D unresolved. Per germline, CDR1 SQVTM and CDR2 ANQGSEA. The CDR3 is made up of 13 amino acids. The V end was cut by 7 bases, the J end by 1 base, with 13 bases between.

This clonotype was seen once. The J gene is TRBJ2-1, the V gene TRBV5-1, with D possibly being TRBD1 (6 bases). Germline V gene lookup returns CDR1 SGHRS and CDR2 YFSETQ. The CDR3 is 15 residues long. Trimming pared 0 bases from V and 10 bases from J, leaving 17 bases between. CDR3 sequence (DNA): TGCGCCAGCAGCTTGGGGGGTGACAGGCGCGAGGAGCAGTTCTTC. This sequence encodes CASSLGGDRREEQFF.

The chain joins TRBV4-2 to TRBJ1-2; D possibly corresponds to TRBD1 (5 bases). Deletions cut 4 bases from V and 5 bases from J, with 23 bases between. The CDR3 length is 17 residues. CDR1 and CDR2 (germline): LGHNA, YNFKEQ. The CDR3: CASSPVYPIRDPYGYTF. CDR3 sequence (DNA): TGTGCCAGCAGCCCCGTGTACCCGATCCGGGACCCTTATGGCTACACCTTC.

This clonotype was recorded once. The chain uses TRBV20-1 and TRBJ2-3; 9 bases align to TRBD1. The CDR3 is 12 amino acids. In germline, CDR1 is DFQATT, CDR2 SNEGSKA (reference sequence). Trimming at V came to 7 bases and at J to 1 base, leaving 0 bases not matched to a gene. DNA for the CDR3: TGCAGTGGGGACAGGGGCACAGATACGCAGTATTTT. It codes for CSGDRGTDTQYF.

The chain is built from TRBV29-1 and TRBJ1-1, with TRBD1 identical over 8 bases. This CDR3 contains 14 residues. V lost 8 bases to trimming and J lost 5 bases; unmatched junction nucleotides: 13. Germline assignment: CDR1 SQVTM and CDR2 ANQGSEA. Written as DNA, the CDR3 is TGCAGCTCCGGACAGGGCGAACCGGGGACTGAAGCTTTCTTT. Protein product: CSSGQGEPGTEAFF.

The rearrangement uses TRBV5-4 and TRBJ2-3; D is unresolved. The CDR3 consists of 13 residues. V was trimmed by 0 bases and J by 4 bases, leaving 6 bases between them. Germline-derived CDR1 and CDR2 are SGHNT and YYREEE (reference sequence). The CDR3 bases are TGTGCCAGCAGCTTGGAAGAGGCAGATACGCAGTATTTT. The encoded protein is CASSLEEADTQYF.

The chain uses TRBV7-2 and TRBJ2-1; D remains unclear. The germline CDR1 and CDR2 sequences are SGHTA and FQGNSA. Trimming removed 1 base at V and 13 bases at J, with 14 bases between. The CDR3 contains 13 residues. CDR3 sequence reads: CASSLGPDHHQFF. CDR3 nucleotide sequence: TGTGCCAGCAGCTTAGGACCGGACCACCATCAGTTCTTC.

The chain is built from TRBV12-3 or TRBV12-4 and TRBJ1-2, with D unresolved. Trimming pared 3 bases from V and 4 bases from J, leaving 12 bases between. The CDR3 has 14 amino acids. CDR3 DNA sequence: TGTGCCAGCAGTTTTGGTCACCAATTCTATGGCTACACCTTC. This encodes CASSFGHQFYGYTF.

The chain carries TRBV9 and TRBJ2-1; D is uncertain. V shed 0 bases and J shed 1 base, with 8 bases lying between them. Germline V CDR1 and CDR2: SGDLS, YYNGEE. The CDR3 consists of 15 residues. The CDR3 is CASSVDPRSYNEQFF. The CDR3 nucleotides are TGTGCCAGCAGCGTAGACCCACGTTCCTACAATGAGCAGTTCTTC.

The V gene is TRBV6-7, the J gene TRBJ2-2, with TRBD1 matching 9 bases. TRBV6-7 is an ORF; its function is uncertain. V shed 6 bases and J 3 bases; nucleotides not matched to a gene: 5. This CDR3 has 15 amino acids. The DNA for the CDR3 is TGTGCCAGCAGACCCGACAGGGGGGACACCGGGGAGCTGTTTTTT. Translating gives CASRPDRGDTGELFF.

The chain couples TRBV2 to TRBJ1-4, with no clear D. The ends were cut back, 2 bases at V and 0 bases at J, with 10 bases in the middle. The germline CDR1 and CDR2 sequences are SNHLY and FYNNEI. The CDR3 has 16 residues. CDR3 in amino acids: CASSERAPATNEKLFF. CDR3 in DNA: TGTGCCAGCAGTGAAAGGGCCCCGGCAACTAATGAAAAACTGTTTTTT.

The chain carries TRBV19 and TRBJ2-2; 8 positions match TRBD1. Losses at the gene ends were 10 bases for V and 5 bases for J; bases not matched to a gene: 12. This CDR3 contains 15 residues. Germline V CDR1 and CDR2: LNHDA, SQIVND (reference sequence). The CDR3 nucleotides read TGTGCCACCCAGGACAGGGCCCTTGGTACCGGGGAGCTGTTTTTT. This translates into CATQDRALGTGELFF.

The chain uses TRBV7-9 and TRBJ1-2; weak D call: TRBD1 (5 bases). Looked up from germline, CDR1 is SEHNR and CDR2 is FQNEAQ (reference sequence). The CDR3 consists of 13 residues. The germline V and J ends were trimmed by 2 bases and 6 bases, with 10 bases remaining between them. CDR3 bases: TGTGCCAGCAGCTTATCCGGGGCCCATGGCTACACCTTC. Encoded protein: CASSLSGAHGYTF.

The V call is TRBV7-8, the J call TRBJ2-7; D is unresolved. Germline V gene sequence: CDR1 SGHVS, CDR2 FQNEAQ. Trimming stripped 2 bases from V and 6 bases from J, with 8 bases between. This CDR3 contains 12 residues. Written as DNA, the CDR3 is TGTGCCAGCAGCTTAAGCTTGAGCGAGCAGTACTTC. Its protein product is CASSLSLSEQYF.

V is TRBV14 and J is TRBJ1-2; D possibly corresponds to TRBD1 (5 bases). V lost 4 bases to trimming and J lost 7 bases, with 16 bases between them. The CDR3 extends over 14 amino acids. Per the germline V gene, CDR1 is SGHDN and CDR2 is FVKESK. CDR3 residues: CASSPALRAGGYTF. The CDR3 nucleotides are TGTGCCAGCAGCCCGGCTCTCAGGGCAGGTGGCTACACCTTC.

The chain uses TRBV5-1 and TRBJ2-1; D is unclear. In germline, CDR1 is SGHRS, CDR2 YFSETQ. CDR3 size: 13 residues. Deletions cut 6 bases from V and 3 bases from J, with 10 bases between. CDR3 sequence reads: CASTLPSYNEQFF. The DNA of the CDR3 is TGCGCCAGCACCCTCCCGAGCTACAATGAGCAGTTCTTC.

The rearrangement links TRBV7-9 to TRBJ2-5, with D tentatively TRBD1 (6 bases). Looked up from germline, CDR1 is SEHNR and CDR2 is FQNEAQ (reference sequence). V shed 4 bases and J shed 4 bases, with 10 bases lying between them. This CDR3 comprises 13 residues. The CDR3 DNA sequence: TGTGCCAGCAGCTCCGGACAGCGAGAGACCCAGTACTTC. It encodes CASSSGQRETQYF.

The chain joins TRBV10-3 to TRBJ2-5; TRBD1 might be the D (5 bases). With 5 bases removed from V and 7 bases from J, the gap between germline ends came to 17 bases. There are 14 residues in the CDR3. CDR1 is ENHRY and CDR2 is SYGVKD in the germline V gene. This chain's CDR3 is CAISPLEGVATQYF. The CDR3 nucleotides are TGTGCCATCAGTCCCTTAGAAGGGGTTGCGACCCAGTACTTC.

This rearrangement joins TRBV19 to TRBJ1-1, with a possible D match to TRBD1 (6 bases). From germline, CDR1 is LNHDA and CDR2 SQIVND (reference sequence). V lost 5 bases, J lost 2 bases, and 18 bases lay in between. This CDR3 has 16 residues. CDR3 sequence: CASSFRDGGPNTEAFF. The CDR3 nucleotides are TGTGCCAGTAGTTTCCGGGACGGGGGGCCAAACACTGAAGCTTTCTTT.

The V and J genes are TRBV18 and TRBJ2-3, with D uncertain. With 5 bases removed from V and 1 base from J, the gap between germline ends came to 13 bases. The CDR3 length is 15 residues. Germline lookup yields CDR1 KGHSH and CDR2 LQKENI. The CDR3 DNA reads TGTGCCAGCTCATCCCGTATGCAGGGCACAGATACGCAGTATTTT. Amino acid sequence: CASSSRMQGTDTQYF.

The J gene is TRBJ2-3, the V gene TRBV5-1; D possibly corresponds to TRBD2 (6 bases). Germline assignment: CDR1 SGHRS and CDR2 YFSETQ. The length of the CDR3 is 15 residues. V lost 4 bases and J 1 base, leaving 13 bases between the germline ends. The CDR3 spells CASSRDGGGTDTQYF. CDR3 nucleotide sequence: TGCGCCAGCAGCCGGGACGGCGGGGGCACAGATACGCAGTATTTT.

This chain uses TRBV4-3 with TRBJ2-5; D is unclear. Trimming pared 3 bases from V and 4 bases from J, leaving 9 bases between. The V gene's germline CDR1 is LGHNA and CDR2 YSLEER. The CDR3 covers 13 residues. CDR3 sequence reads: CASSQHLGETQYF. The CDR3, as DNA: TGCGCCAGCAGCCAGCACTTAGGAGAGACCCAGTACTTC.

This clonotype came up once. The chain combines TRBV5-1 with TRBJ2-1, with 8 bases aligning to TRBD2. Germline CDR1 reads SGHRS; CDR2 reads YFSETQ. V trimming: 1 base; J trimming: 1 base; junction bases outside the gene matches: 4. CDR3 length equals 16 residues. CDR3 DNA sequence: TGCGCCAGCAGCTTGATGAGCGGGAGTTCCTACAATGAGCAGTTCTTC. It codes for CASSLMSGSSYNEQFF.

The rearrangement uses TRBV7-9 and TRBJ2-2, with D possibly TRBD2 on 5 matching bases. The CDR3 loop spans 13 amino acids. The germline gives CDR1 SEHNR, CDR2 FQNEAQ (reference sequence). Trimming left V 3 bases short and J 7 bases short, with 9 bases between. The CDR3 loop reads CASSFGINGELFF. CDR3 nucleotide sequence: TGTGCCAGCAGCTTCGGGATCAACGGGGAGCTGTTTTTT.

The CDR3: CASSLYRPNTGELFF. The CDR3 nucleotides read TGTGCCAGCAGCTTATATCGGCCAAACACCGGGGAGCTGTTTTTT. The chain combines TRBV7-2 with TRBJ2-2; D is unresolved. In germline, CDR1 is SGHTA, CDR2 FQGNSA. V lost 2 bases, J lost 2 bases, and 9 bases lay in between. This CDR3 comprises 15 residues.

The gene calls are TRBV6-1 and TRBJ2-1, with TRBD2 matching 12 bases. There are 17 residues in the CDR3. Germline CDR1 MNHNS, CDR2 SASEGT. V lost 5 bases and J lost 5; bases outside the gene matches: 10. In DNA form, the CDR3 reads TGTGCCAGCAGTCCCGGACTAGCGGGAAGGGGACACAATGAGCAGTTCTTC. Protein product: CASSPGLAGRGHNEQFF.

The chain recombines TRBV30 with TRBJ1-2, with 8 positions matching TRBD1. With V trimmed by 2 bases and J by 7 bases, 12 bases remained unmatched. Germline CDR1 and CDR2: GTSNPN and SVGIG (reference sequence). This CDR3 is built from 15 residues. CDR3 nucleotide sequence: TGTGCCTGGAGTCAAAAGGGGCAGGGGGCGTCTGGCTACACCTTC. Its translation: CAWSQKGQGASGYTF.

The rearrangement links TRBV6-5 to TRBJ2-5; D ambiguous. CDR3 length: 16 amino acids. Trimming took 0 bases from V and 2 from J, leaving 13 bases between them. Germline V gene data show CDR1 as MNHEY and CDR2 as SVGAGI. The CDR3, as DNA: TGTGCCAGCAGTTACTCGACTGGGTCTGTTCAAGAGACCCAGTACTTC. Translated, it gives CASSYSTGSVQETQYF.

Here the CDR3 DNA reads TGTGCCAGCACCGACGGTAATCCCGGGGCCACTGAAGCTTTCTTT. Its translation: CASTDGNPGATEAFF. The V call is TRBV12-3 or TRBV12-4, the J call TRBJ1-1; perhaps TRBD1 as D (5 bases). The CDR3 spans 15 residues. V lost 7 bases to trimming and J lost 4 bases, with 19 bases between them.